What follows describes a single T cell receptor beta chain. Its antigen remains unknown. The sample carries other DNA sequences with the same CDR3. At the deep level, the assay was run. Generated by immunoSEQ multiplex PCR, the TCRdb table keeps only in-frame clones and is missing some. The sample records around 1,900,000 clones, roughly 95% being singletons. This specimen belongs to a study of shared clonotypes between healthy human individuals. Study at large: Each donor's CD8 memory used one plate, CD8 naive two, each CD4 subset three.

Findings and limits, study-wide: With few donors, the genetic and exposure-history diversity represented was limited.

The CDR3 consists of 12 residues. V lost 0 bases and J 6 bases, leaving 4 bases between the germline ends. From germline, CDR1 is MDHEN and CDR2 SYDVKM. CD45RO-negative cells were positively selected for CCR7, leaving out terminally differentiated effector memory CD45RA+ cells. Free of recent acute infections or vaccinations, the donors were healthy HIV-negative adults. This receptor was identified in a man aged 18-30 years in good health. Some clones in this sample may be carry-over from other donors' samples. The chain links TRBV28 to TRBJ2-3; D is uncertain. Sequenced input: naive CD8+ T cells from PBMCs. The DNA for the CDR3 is TGTGCCAGCAGTTTATGGGGGGATACGCAGTATTTT. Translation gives CASSLWGDTQYF. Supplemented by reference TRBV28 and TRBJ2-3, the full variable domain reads DVKVTQSSRYLVKRTGEKVFLECVQDMDHENMFWYRQDPGLGLRLIYFSYDVKMKEKGDIPEGYSVSREKKERFSLILESASTNQTSMYLCASSLWGDTQYFGPGTRLTVL.